The clone carrying this T cell receptor (beta chain) was picked up many times. Antigen specificity is unknown. TCRdb reprocessed the 5' RACE reads with MiXCR, giving one entry per CDR3 protein. The sample includes several thousand distinct CDR3 sequences, just under 4% of them seen just once. Sample time point: sample taken at primary tumor resection. The sample is drawn from a study of spatial heterogeneity in lung cancer. Study context: Consistently, beta-chain sequences turned up in larger numbers than alpha-chain sequences did. Regarding the study as a whole: Expanded intratumoral alpha and beta TCR counts tracked tumor mutation counts.

CDR3 size: 15 residues. Trimming removed 5 bases from V and 5 bases from J; junction bases left unmatched: 6. The chain recombines TRBV12-3 or TRBV12-4 with TRBJ2-4, with 10 bases fitting TRBD1. Material: lung tumor tissue, obtained at surgery. The receptor was isolated from a female donor with early-stage non-small cell lung cancer. The DNA of the CDR3 is TGTGCCAGCAGTCGATACGGACAGGGGGAAAACATTCAGTACTTC. This translates into CASSRYGQGENIQYF.